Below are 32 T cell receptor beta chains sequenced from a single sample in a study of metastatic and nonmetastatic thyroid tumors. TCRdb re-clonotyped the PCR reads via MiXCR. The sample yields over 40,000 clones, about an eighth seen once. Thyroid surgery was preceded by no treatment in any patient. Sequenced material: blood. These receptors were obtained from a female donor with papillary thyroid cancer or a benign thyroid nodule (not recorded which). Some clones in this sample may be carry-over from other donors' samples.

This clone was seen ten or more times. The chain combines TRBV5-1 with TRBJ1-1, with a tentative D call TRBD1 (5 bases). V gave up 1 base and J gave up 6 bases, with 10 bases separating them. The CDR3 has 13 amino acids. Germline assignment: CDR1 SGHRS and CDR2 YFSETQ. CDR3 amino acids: CASSLSRDSEAFF. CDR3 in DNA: TGCGCCAGCAGCTTGTCAAGGGACTCTGAAGCTTTCTTT. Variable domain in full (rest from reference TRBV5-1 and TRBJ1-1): KAGVTQTPRYLIKTRGQQVTLSCSPISGHRSVSWYQQTPGQGLQFLFEYFSETQRNKGNFPGRFSGRQFSNSRSEMNVSTLELGDSALYLCASSLSRDSEAFFGQGTRLTVV.

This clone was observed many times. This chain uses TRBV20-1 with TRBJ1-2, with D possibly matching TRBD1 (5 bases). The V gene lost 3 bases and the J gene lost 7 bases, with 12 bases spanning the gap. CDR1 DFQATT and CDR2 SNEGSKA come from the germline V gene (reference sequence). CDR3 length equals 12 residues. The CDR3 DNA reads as TGCAGTGCTAGGGAAAGGGACCTTGGCTACACCTTC. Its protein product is CSARERDLGYTF.

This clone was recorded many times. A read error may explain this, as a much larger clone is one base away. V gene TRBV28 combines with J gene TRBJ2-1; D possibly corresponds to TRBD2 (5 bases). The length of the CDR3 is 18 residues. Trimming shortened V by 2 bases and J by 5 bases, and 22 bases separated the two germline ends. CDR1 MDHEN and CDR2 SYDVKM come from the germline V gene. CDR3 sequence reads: CASSLARAGRGPNNEQFF. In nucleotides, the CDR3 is TGTGCCAGCAGTTTAGCGAGGGCTGGCCGCGGTCCGAACAATGAGCAGTTCTTC. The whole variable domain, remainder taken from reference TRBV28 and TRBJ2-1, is DVKVTQSSRYLVKRTGEKVFLECVQDMDHENMFWYRQDPGLGLRLIYFSYDVKMKEKGDIPEGYSVSREKKERFSLILESASTNQTSMYLCASSLARAGRGPNNEQFFGPGTRLTVL.

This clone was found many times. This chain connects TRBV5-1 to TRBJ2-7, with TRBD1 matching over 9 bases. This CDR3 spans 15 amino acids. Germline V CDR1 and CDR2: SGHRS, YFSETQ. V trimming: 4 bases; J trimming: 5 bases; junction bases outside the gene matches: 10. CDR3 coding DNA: TGCGCCAGCAGCCTATCCGGGACAGGGAGGAACGAGCAGTACTTC. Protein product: CASSLSGTGRNEQYF.

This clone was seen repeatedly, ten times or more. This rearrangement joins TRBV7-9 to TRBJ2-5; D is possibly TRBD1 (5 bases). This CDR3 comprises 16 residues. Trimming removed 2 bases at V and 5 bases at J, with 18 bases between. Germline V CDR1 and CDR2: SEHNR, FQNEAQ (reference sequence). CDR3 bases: TGTGCCAGCAGCTTATTCAAGGCAGGGATGAGGGAGACCCAGTACTTC. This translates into CASSLFKAGMRETQYF.

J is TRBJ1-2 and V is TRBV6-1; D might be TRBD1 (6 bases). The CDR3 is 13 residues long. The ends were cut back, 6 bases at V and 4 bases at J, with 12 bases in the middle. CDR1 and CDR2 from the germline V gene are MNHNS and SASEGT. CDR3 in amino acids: CASSQADSYGYTF. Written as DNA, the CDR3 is TGTGCCAGCAGCCAGGCGGACAGCTATGGCTACACCTTC.

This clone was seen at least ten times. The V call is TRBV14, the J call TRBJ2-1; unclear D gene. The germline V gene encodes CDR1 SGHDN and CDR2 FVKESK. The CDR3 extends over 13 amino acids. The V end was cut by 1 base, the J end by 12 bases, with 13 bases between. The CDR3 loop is CASSQGVLVGQFF. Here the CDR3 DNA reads TGTGCCAGCAGCCAAGGGGTGCTAGTGGGGCAGTTCTTC.

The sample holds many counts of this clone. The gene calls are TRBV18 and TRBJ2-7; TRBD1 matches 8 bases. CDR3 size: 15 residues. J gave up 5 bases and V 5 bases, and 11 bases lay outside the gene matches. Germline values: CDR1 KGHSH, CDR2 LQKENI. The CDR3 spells CASSFWTGNGNEQYF. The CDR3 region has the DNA TGTGCCAGCTCATTCTGGACAGGGAATGGGAACGAGCAGTACTTC. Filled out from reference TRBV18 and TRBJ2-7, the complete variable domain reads NAGVMQNPRHLVRRRGQEARLRCSPMKGHSHVYWYRQLPEEGLKFMVYLQKENIIDESGMPKERFSAEFPKEGPSILRIQQVVRGDSAAYFCASSFWTGNGNEQYFGPGTRLTVT.

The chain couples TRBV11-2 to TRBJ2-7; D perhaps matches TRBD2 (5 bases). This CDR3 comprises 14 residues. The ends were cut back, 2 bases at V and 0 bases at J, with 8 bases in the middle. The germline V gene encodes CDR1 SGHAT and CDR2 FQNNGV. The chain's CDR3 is CASSLLRDSYEQYF. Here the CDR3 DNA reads TGTGCCAGCAGCTTACTCCGGGACTCCTACGAGCAGTACTTC.

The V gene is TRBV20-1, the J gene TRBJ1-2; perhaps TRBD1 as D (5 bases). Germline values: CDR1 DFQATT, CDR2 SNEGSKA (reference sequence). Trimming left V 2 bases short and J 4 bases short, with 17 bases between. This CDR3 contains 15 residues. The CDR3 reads CSARISGSIPYGYTF. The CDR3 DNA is TGCAGTGCTAGAATTTCAGGGTCTATTCCCTATGGCTACACCTTC.

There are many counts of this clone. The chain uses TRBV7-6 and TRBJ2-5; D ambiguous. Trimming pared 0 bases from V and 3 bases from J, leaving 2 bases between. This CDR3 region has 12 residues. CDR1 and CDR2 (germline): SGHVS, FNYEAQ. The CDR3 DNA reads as TGTGCCAGCAGCTTAGCGGAAGAGACCCAGTACTTC. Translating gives CASSLAEETQYF.

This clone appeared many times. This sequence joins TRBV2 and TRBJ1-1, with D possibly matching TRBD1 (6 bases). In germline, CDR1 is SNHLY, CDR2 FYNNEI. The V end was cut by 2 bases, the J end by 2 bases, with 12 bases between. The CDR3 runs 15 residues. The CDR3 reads CASSELRGANTEAFF. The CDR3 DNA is TGTGCCAGCAGTGAACTCAGGGGAGCTAACACTGAAGCTTTCTTT.

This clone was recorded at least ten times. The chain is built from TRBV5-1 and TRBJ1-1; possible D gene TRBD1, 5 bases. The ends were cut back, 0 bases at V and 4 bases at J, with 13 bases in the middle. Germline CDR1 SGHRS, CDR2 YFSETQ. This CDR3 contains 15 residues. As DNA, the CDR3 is TGCGCCAGCAGCTTGGGTGACAGAGCAGCCACTGAAGCTTTCTTT. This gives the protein CASSLGDRAATEAFF.

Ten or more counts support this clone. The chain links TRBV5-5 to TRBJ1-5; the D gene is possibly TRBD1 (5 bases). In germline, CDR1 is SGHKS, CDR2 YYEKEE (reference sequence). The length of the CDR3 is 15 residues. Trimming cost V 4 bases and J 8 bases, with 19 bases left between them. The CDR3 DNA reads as TGTGCCAGCAGCCCTGGGGCGGGTCCGGAAAAGCCCCAGCATTTT. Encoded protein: CASSPGAGPEKPQHF.

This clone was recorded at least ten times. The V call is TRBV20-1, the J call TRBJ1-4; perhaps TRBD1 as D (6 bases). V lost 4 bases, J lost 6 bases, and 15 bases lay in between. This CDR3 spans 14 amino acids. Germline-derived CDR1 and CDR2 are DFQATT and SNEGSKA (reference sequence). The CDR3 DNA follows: TGCAGTGCTACCCCCGGGACACTACATGAAAAACTGTTTTTT. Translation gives CSATPGTLHEKLFF.

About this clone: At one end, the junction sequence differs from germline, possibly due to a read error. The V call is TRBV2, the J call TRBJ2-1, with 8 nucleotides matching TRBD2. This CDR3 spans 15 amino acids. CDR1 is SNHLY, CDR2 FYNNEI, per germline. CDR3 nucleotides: TGTTCCAGCAGCAGACTAGCGTCGACCTACAATGAGCAGTTCTTC. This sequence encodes CSSSRLASTYNEQFF.

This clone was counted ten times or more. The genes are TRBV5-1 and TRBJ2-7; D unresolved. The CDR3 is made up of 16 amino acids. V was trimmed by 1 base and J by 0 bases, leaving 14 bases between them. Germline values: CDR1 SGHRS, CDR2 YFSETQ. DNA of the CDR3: TGCGCCAGCAGCTTGTTGGTGCAGACGCCCTCCTACGAGCAGTACTTC. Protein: CASSLLVQTPSYEQYF. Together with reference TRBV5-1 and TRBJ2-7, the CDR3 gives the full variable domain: KAGVTQTPRYLIKTRGQQVTLSCSPISGHRSVSWYQQTPGQGLQFLFEYFSETQRNKGNFPGRFSGRQFSNSRSEMNVSTLELGDSALYLCASSLLVQTPSYEQYFGPGTRLTVT.

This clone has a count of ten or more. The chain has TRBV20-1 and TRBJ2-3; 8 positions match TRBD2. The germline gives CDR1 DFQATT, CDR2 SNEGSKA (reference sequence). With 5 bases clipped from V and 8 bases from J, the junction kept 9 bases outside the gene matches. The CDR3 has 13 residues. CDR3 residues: CSADGLAPGTQYF. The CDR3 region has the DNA TGCAGTGCTGATGGACTAGCACCCGGTACGCAGTATTTT.

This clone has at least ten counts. CDR3 protein: CASKDRGLNEKLFF. As DNA, the CDR3 is TGCGCCAGCAAAGACCGGGGTCTTAATGAAAAACTGTTTTTT. This chain links TRBV4-1 with TRBJ1-4; D gene uncertain. V was cut by 7 bases and J by 4 bases, with 13 bases left in between. Germline V CDR1 and CDR2: MGHRA, YSYEKL. The CDR3 is 14 residues long.

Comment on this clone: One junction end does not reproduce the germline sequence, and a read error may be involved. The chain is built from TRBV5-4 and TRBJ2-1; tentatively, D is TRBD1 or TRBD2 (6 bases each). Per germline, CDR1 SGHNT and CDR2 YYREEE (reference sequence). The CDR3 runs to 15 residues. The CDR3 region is CAGNPWGMRDNDQFF. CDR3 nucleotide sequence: TGTGCCGGCAACCCGTGGGGCATGCGGGACAATGATCAGTTCTTC.

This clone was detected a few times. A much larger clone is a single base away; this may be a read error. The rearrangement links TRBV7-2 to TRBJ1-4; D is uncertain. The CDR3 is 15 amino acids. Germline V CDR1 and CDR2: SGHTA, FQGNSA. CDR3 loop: CASSLGVSSNEKLVF. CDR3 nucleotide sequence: TGTGCCAGCAGCTTAGGGGTCAGCTCTAATGAAAAACTGGTTTTT.

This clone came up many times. The CDR3 DNA reads as TGTGCCAGCAGCGTAGGACCGAGCGGAGACACCTACGAGCAGTACTTC. It codes for CASSVGPSGDTYEQYF. The V and J genes are TRBV9 and TRBJ2-7; the D gene is possibly TRBD2 (5 bases). Trimming stripped 0 bases from V and 2 bases from J, with 15 bases between. CDR3 size: 16 residues. The germline gives CDR1 SGDLS, CDR2 YYNGEE.

CDR3 DNA sequence: TGTGCCAGCAGCCGATCCTTAGGCGTGGGGTACAGCAATGAGCAGTTCTTC. Protein product: CASSRSLGVGYSNEQFF. The J gene is TRBJ2-1, the V gene TRBV14; D remains ambiguous. In germline, CDR1 is SGHDN, CDR2 FVKESK. V was cut by 4 bases and J by 6 bases, with 22 bases left in between. CDR3 length equals 17 residues.

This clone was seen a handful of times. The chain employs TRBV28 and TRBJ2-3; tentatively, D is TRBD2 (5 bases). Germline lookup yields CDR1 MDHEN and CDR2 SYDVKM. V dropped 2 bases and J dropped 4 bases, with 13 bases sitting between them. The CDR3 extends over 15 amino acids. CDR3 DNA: TGTGCCAGCAGTTTAGTGGTCGGGGTCGCAGATACGCAGTATTTT. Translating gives CASSLVVGVADTQYF. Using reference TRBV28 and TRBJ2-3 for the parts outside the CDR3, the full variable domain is DVKVTQSSRYLVKRTGEKVFLECVQDMDHENMFWYRQDPGLGLRLIYFSYDVKMKEKGDIPEGYSVSREKKERFSLILESASTNQTSMYLCASSLVVGVADTQYFGPGTRLTVL.

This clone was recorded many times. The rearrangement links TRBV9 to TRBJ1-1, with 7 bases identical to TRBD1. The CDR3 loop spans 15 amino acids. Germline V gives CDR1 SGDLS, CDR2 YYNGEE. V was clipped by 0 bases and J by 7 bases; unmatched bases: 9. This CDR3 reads CASSVGGGGRVEAFF. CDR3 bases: TGTGCCAGCAGCGTAGGAGGGGGCGGGAGGGTTGAAGCTTTCTTT.

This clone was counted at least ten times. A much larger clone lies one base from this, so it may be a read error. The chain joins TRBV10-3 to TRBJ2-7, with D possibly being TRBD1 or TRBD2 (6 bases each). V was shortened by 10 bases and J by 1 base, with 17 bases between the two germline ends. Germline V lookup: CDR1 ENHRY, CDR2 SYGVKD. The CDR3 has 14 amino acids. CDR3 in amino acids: CATGAPADSYEQYF. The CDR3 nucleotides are TGTGCCACGGGGGCTCCAGCGGATTCCTACGAGCAGTACTTC.

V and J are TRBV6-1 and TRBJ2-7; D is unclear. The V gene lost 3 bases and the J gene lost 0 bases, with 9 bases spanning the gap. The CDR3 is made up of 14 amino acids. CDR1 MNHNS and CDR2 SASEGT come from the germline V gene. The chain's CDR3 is CASSEHPSSYEQYF. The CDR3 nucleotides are TGTGCCAGCAGTGAGCACCCGAGCTCCTACGAGCAGTACTTC.

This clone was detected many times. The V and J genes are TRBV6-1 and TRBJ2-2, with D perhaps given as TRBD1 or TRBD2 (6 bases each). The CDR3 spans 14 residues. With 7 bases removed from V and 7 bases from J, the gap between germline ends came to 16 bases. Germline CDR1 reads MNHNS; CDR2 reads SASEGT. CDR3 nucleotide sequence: TGTGCCAGCAAGGGTGTGGGGGGCGGCGGGGAGCTGTTTTTT. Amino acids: CASKGVGGGGELFF.

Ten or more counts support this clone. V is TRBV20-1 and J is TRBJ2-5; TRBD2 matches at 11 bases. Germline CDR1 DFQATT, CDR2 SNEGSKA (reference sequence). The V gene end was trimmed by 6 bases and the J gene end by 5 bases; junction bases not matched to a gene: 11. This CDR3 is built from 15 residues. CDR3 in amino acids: CSAGVAGGGGETQYF. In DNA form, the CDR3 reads TGCAGTGCCGGCGTAGCGGGAGGGGGGGGTGAGACCCAGTACTTC.

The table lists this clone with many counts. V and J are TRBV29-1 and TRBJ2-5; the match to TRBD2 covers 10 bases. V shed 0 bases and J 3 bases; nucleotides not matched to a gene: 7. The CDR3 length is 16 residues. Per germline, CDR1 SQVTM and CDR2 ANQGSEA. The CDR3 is CSVEEASGRAKETQYF. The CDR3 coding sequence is TGCAGCGTTGAAGAAGCGAGCGGGAGGGCTAAAGAGACCCAGTACTTC.

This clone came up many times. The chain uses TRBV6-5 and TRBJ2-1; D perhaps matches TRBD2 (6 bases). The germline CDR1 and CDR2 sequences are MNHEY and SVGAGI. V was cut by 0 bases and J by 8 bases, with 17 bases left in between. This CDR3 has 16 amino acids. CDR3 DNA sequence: TGTGCCAGCAGTTACTCCCTAGAGGGAGGAACGGATGAGCAGTTCTTC. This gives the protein CASSYSLEGGTDEQFF.

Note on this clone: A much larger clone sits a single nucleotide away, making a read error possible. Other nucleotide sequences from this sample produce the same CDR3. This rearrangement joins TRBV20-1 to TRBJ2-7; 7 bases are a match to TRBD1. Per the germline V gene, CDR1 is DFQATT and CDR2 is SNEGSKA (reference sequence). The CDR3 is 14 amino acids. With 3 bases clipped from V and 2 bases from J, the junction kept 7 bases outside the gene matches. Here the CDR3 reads CSASRTGIPYEQYF. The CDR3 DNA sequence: TGCAGTGCTAGCCGGACAGGTATCCCCTACGAGCAGTACTTC.